The 30 T cell receptor beta chains presented below share a single source sample, sequenced in a study of shared T cell receptors in the human thymus. Profiled with immunoSEQ multiplex PCR; TCRdb holds only in-frame clones, not every one. Here the sample spans under 850,000 clones, around nine tenths being singletons. These sequences were also reported in another study, on human thymus T cells.

Sequences were obtained from thymocytes. These receptors were taken from a boy under two years old with a congenital heart defect.

This chain uses TRBV18 with TRBJ2-3, with 7 bases fitting TRBD2. The J segment lost 2 bases and the V segment lost 0 bases, leaving 5 bases of the junction unmatched. The CDR3 spans 16 residues. Per germline, CDR1 KGHSH and CDR2 LQKENI. The CDR3: CASSPPGEGPTDTQYF. The CDR3 DNA sequence: TGTGCCAGCTCACCACCGGGGGAGGGCCCCACAGATACGCAGTATTTT.

The gene calls are TRBV2 and TRBJ2-7; 9 bases are shared with TRBD2. The V gene end was trimmed by 8 bases and the J gene end by 2 bases; junction bases not matched to a gene: 4. Germline values: CDR1 SNHLY, CDR2 FYNNEI. This CDR3 is 13 amino acids long. CDR3 nucleotides: TGTGCCAGCGAGCGGGGGGCCACCTACGAGCAGTACTTC. Its protein is CASERGATYEQYF.

This chain joins TRBV6-1 and TRBJ2-1, with TRBD1 matching 10 bases. Germline V lookup: CDR1 MNHNS, CDR2 SASEGT. This CDR3 comprises 18 residues. The ends lost 4 bases at V and 5 bases at J; junction bases unmatched: 14. CDR3 sequence reads: CASSVVGEGTGDDNEQFF. CDR3 nucleotide sequence: TGTGCCAGCAGTGTGGTTGGGGAGGGGACAGGGGACGACAATGAGCAGTTCTTC.

This clone was recorded a few times. This chain connects TRBV25-1 to TRBJ2-1; 11 nucleotides agree with TRBD2. CDR1 and CDR2 (germline): MGHDK, SYGVNS. V lost 3 bases, J lost 0 bases, and 7 bases stayed unmatched. CDR3 length: 18 residues. The CDR3 loop reads CASSDPLSGRASYNEQFF. The CDR3 DNA is TGTGCCAGCAGTGACCCACTTAGCGGGAGGGCCTCCTACAATGAGCAGTTCTTC.

The chain combines TRBV27 with TRBJ2-3; perhaps TRBD2 as D (5 bases). CDR3 size: 14 residues. Trimming pared 5 bases from V and 3 bases from J, leaving 12 bases between. Germline CDR1 MNHEY, CDR2 SMNVEV (reference sequence). CDR3 sequence reads: CASSAGKRTDTQYF. The CDR3 DNA sequence: TGTGCCAGCAGTGCCGGGAAGAGGACAGATACGCAGTATTTT.

The genes are TRBV10-1 and TRBJ2-7, with a tentative D call TRBD1 (5 bases). Germline V gives CDR1 WNHNN, CDR2 SYGVQD (reference sequence). Trimming removed 0 bases at V and 0 bases at J, with 12 bases between. The CDR3 has 16 amino acids. The CDR3 DNA follows: TGCGCCAGCAGTGAGTCGGGCCTCCAGGGCTCCTACGAGCAGTACTTC. Its translation: CASSESGLQGSYEQYF.

The rearrangement links TRBV6-1 to TRBJ2-1; tentatively, D is TRBD1 (5 bases). CDR1 is MNHNS, CDR2 SASEGT, per germline. V shed 6 bases and J shed 2 bases, with 11 bases lying between them. The CDR3 loop spans 14 amino acids. CDR3 in DNA: TGTGCCAGCAGGGCCCAGGGCCCCTACAATGAGCAGTTCTTC. This sequence encodes CASRAQGPYNEQFF.

The chain links TRBV4-2 to TRBJ2-7; possible D gene TRBD2, 5 bases. The CDR3 runs to 15 residues. V shed 4 bases and J shed 4 bases, with 17 bases lying between them. Germline V gene sequence: CDR1 LGHNA, CDR2 YNFKEQ. CDR3: CASSPVNGLPYEQYF. The CDR3 region has the DNA TGTGCCAGCAGCCCGGTCAACGGACTCCCGTACGAGCAGTACTTC.

V gene TRBV6-5 combines with J gene TRBJ2-1; 12 bases agree with TRBD1. The CDR3 spans 16 residues. Trimming removed 4 bases from V and 9 bases from J; junction bases left unmatched: 10. The germline V gene encodes CDR1 MNHEY and CDR2 SVGAGI. DNA for the CDR3: TGTGCCAGCAGTTCCCACCGGGACAGGGGGCCAATTGAGCAGTTCTTC. Translated, it gives CASSSHRDRGPIEQFF.

The chain couples TRBV27 to TRBJ2-5; D may be TRBD1 (5 bases). Trimming pared 5 bases from V and 6 bases from J, leaving 13 bases between. This CDR3 region has 13 residues. Germline CDR1 MNHEY, CDR2 SMNVEV (reference sequence). In DNA, the CDR3 is TGTGCCAGCAGTGCCAGGGTCTGGAAGACCCAGTACTTC. It yields the protein CASSARVWKTQYF.

V gene TRBV14 combines with J gene TRBJ1-1; D unresolved. The CDR3 contains 14 residues. The germline CDR1 and CDR2 sequences are SGHDN and FVKESK. The V gene lost 2 bases and the J gene lost 4 bases, with 11 bases spanning the gap. The CDR3 loop is CASSQLGGSTEAFF. The CDR3 nucleotides read TGTGCCAGCAGCCAACTGGGAGGGAGCACTGAAGCTTTCTTT.

The CDR3 DNA sequence: TGTGCCAGCAGCTGGGGGACTAGCACAGATACGCAGTATTTT. Translation: CASSWGTSTDTQYF. This chain links TRBV7-9 with TRBJ2-3; D is perhaps TRBD2 (6 bases). Germline loops: CDR1 SEHNR, CDR2 FQNEAQ (reference sequence). V was cut by 4 bases and J by 0 bases, with 8 bases left in between. The length of the CDR3 is 14 residues.

Only one count was recorded for this clone. The chain combines TRBV15 with TRBJ2-7; a weak D match, TRBD2 (6 bases). The V and J ends lost 0 bases and 1 base respectively, with 19 bases between them. This CDR3 spans 18 amino acids. From germline, CDR1 is LNHNV and CDR2 YYDKDF (reference sequence). The DNA of the CDR3 is TGTGCCACCAGCAGAGAGGGGGAGGCGCGGGGAGCATCCTACGAGCAGTACTTC. Amino acid sequence: CATSREGEARGASYEQYF.

This clone was detected a few times. The CDR3 DNA sequence: TGTGCCAGCAGCCCCGGGAGGCTGGCCTCCTACGAGCAGTACTTC. It yields the protein CASSPGRLASYEQYF. J is TRBJ2-7 and V is TRBV6-6; 7 positions match TRBD2. The V and J ends lost 6 bases and 0 bases, in that order; junction bases with no gene match: 8. This CDR3 comprises 15 residues. The germline CDR1 and CDR2 sequences are MNHNY and SVGAGI (reference sequence).

The chain joins TRBV7-9 to TRBJ2-7, with 11 positions matching TRBD2. The CDR3 is 15 amino acids. Germline values: CDR1 SEHNR, CDR2 FQNEAQ (reference sequence). After removal of 1 base from V and 7 bases from J, the junction contained 6 bases not matched to a gene. CDR3 protein: CASSLELAGVQEQYF. CDR3 DNA: TGTGCCAGCAGCTTAGAACTAGCGGGAGTACAAGAGCAGTACTTC.

The rearrangement links TRBV14 to TRBJ2-2; 7 nucleotides match TRBD2. The J segment lost 6 bases and the V segment lost 3 bases, leaving 7 bases of the junction unmatched. The V gene's germline CDR1 is SGHDN and CDR2 FVKESK. The CDR3 length is 15 residues. CDR3 nucleotides: TGTGCCAGCAGCCACTGGGAGGGCCCCCCCGGGGAGCTGTTTTTT. As protein: CASSHWEGPPGELFF.

The chain uses TRBV9 and TRBJ2-3, with a possible D match to TRBD1 (6 bases). V was cut by 3 bases and J by 4 bases, with 15 bases left in between. CDR1 is SGDLS, CDR2 YYNGEE, per germline. This CDR3 has 15 amino acids. CDR3 protein: CASSGPAGVADTQYF. The CDR3 DNA reads TGTGCCAGCAGCGGGCCGGCAGGGGTGGCAGATACGCAGTATTTT.

V usage is TRBV27 and J usage is TRBJ1-3; D unclear. Germline assignment: CDR1 MNHEY and CDR2 SMNVEV (reference sequence). There are 12 residues in the CDR3. CDR3 loop: CQRGFSGNTIYF. CDR3 sequence (DNA): TGTCAACGCGGTTTCTCTGGAAACACCATATATTTT.

This clone was observed once. This chain links TRBV6-5 with TRBJ1-1; D is perhaps TRBD1 (6 bases). The CDR3 sequence is 12 residues long. Trimming shortened V by 6 bases and J by 5 bases, and 10 bases separated the two germline ends. CDR1 and CDR2 from the germline V gene are MNHEY and SVGAGI. Here the CDR3 reads CASREGGTEAFF. CDR3 DNA: TGTGCCAGCAGGGAGGGGGGGACTGAAGCTTTCTTT.

The rearrangement links TRBV6-5 to TRBJ1-1; tentatively, D is TRBD1 (6 bases). The CDR3 is made up of 14 amino acids. V lost 4 bases, J lost 3 bases, and 12 bases lay in between. The germline CDR1 and CDR2 sequences are MNHEY and SVGAGI. The chain's CDR3 is CASSFTGYHTEAFF. The CDR3 nucleotides are TGTGCCAGCAGTTTCACAGGGTACCACACTGAAGCTTTCTTT.

The chain is built from TRBV5-4 and TRBJ2-1; no clear D. The CDR3 has 12 residues. The germline V and J ends were trimmed by 3 bases and 13 bases, with 14 bases remaining between them. Germline V CDR1 and CDR2: SGHNT, YYREEE (reference sequence). The CDR3 loop reads CASSSPGLYQFF. In DNA form, the CDR3 reads TGTGCCAGCAGCTCCCCGGGTCTCTACCAGTTCTTC. Supplemented by reference TRBV5-4 and TRBJ2-1, the full variable domain reads ETGVTQSPTHLIKTRGQQVTLRCSSQSGHNTVSWYQQALGQGPQFIFQYYREEENGRGNFPPRFSGLQFPNYSSELNVNALELDDSALYLCASSSPGLYQFFGPGTRLTVL.

The chain has TRBV11-2 and TRBJ2-1; unclear D gene. From germline, CDR1 is SGHAT and CDR2 FQNNGV. The CDR3 extends over 16 amino acids. V dropped 1 base and J dropped 0 bases, with 10 bases sitting between them. In nucleotides, the CDR3 is TGTGCCAGCAGCTTAGGAGTGAGGAGCTCCTACAATGAGCAGTTCTTC. Its translation: CASSLGVRSSYNEQFF.

About this clone itself: A read error may account for a junction end that differs from germline. V and J are TRBV12-5 and TRBJ2-7; 8 bases fit TRBD2. This CDR3 region has 17 residues. Germline V gene data show CDR1 as LGHNT and CDR2 as FRNRAP. CDR3 loop: CASGPPHRTDLAGSLSF. As DNA, the CDR3 is TGTGCTAGTGGTCCCCCCCACAGGACGGACCTAGCGGGTAGCCTTAGCTTC.

The chain combines TRBV6-5 with TRBJ1-5; D unclear. The length of the CDR3 is 15 residues. V lost 0 bases to trimming and J lost 1 base, with 7 bases between them. In germline, CDR1 is MNHEY, CDR2 SVGAGI. CDR3: CASSYSTRSNQPQHF. CDR3 nucleotide sequence: TGTGCCAGCAGTTACTCGACAAGGAGCAATCAGCCCCAGCATTTT.

The chain uses TRBV5-6 and TRBJ2-7, with unresolved D. V shed 7 bases and J shed 0 bases, with 14 bases lying between them. CDR3 size: 14 residues. CDR1 and CDR2 from the germline V gene are SGHDT and YYEEEE. In DNA, the CDR3 is TGTGCCAGCCTCCGGAGCGCGAGCTCCTACGAGCAGTACTTC. Translation: CASLRSASSYEQYF.

The chain joins TRBV7-9 to TRBJ1-4; D is unresolved. The CDR3 covers 15 residues. Germline V lookup: CDR1 SEHNR, CDR2 FQNEAQ (reference sequence). V was trimmed by 5 bases and J by 8 bases, leaving 18 bases between them. The CDR3 loop is CASSPPRQTGEKLFF. For the CDR3, the DNA is TGTGCCAGCAGCCCCCCCCGGCAGACGGGAGAAAAACTGTTTTTT.

J is TRBJ2-5 and V is TRBV4-2, with 7 nucleotides matching TRBD2. Germline V lookup: CDR1 LGHNA, CDR2 YNFKEQ. The V segment lost 0 bases and the J segment 5 bases; nucleotides outside the gene matches: 15. This CDR3 contains 18 residues. The CDR3 here is CASSQEKRAGEGWETQYF. DNA of the CDR3: TGTGCCAGCAGCCAAGAAAAAAGGGCGGGAGAGGGATGGGAGACCCAGTACTTC.

The genes are TRBV4-3 and TRBJ2-1; 12 nucleotides line up with TRBD1. This CDR3 is 20 amino acids long. Germline-derived CDR1 and CDR2 are LGHNA and YSLEER. Trimming took 4 bases from V and 8 from J; bases not matched to a gene: 21. CDR3 loop: CASSRHLAIPGTGGLDEQFF. The CDR3, as DNA: TGCGCCAGCAGCCGGCATCTCGCGATACCCGGGACAGGGGGCTTAGATGAGCAGTTCTTC.

The genes are TRBV18 and TRBJ1-1, with D uncertain. CDR3 length: 14 residues. Germline V gives CDR1 KGHSH, CDR2 LQKENI. With 3 bases removed from V and 5 bases from J, the gap between germline ends came to 13 bases. The CDR3 region is CASSPEGGRTEAFF. CDR3 sequence (DNA): TGTGCCAGCTCACCTGAGGGCGGGAGGACTGAAGCTTTCTTT.

The rearrangement uses TRBV14 and TRBJ2-7; TRBD2 matches at 9 bases. The germline CDR1 and CDR2 sequences are SGHDN and FVKESK. V lost 0 bases to trimming and J lost 0 bases; unmatched junction nucleotides: 9. This CDR3 has 18 residues. CDR3 DNA sequence: TGTGCCAGCAGCCAAGACGGTAGCGGGGGCCCCGCCTCCTACGAGCAGTACTTC. Translating it yields CASSQDGSGGPASYEQYF.